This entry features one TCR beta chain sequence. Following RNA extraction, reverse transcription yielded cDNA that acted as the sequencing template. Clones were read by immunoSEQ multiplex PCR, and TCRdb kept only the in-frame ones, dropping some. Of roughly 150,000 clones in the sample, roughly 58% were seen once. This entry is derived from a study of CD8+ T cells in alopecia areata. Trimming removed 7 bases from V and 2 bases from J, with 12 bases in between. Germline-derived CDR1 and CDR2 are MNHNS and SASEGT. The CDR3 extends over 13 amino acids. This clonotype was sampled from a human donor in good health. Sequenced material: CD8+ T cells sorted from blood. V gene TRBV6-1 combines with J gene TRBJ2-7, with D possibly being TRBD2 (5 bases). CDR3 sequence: CASNEGEAYEQYF. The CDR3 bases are TGTGCCAGCAATGAGGGTGAGGCCTACGAGCAGTACTTC.